Listed here is a single T cell receptor beta chain. The data are from a study of blood T cell repertoires in COVID-19. Study background: The United States, Italy and Spain provided the acute and convalescent COVID-19 samples.

Authors' methods: Estimation of nucleated cell counts relied on the amplification of reference gene primers. Sequencing used immunoSEQ multiplex PCR; TCRdb keeps in-frame clones, though not all of them. Clone size and V and J calls were adopted from that table, with D and trimming inferred from the DNA. The repertoire holds under 500,000 clones, with 80% to 90% as singletons. Cohort placement rested on clinical history that participants reported themselves. This CDR3 spans 15 amino acids. Germline-derived CDR1 and CDR2 are SGDLS and YYNGEE. J was trimmed by 2 bases and V by 2 bases; bases with no gene match: 2.

This chain joins TRBV9 and TRBJ2-3; 10 bases align to TRBD2. Sequenced: PBMCs or T cells enriched from blood (not recorded which). The sequence derives from a man aged 25-45 years who had recovered from COVID-19. The CDR3: CASSVTSGNTDTQYF. CDR3 sequence (DNA): TGTGCCAGCAGCGTCACTAGCGGGAACACAGATACGCAGTATTTT. The full variable domain, completed using reference TRBV9 and TRBJ2-3, is DSGVTQTPKHLITATGQRVTLRCSPRSGDLSVYWYQQSLDQGLQFLIQYYNGEERAKGNILERFSAQQFPDLHSELNLSSLELGDSALYFCASSVTSGNTDTQYFGPGTRLTVL.